The present TCR beta chain was sequenced within a study of T-cell memory formation after mild COVID-19. About the study: Clustering of TCRs was largely donor specific. Points from the study as a whole: Researchers found some responding clones in pre-infection memory, a sign that cross-reactive memory joined.

In this sample, this clonotype turned up once. Its target is not known. The V gene end was trimmed by 6 bases and the J gene end by 15 bases; junction bases not matched to a gene: 7. The CDR3 loop spans 13 amino acids. Looked up from germline, CDR1 is MNHEY and CDR2 is SVGEGT. The TCR alpha and TCR beta cDNA libraries, bearing sample barcodes and UMIs, were generated by 5'RACE using constant-segment primers. TCRdb reanalysed the 5' RACE reads using MiXCR and keeps one entry per CDR3 protein. Altogether 360,000 or so distinct CDR3 sequences are present, 25% to 30% being singletons, with the ten largest covering approximately 15%.

The J gene is TRBJ2-3, the V gene TRBV6-2 or TRBV6-3; 15 nucleotides match TRBD2. Sequencing was performed on PBMCs or a T cell subset sorted from them (not recorded which). The origin of this receptor is an adult woman who had mild COVID-19 (a few samples of this study predate the infection). Cell type and time point are not known. The CDR3 region is CASRRPGLAGGYF. CDR3 nucleotides: TGTGCCAGCAGGCGACCGGGACTAGCGGGAGGTTATTTT.